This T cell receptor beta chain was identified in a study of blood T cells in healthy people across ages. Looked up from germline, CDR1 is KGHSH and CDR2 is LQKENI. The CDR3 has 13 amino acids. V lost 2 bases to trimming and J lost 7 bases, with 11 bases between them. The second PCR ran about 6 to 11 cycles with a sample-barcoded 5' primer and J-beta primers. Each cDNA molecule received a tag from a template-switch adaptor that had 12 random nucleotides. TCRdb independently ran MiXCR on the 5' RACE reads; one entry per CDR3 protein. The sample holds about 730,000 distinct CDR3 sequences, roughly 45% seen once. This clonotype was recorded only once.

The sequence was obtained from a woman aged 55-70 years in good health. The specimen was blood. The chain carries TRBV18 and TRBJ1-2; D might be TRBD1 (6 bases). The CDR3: CASSPTGQAGYTF. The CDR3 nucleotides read TGTGCCAGCTCACCAACAGGGCAAGCTGGCTACACCTTC.